Given below is one T cell receptor (beta chain) in context. The data were obtained in a study of blood T cell repertoires in COVID-19. Across the whole study: Samples representing acute and convalescent COVID-19 were sourced from the United States, Italy and Spain. From T cells, B-cell-depleted T cells, or PBMCs came the material, which was cDNA or gDNA.

The data were produced by immunoSEQ multiplex PCR, yet TCRdb's version contains in-frame clones alone and is incomplete. This sample has under 200,000 clones, with roughly 80% found just once. J lost 5 bases, V lost 5 bases, and 8 bases had no gene match. The CDR3 consists of 14 residues. Germline V gives CDR1 LNHDA, CDR2 SQIVND (reference sequence). The chain employs TRBV19 and TRBJ1-2, with 7 bases identical to TRBD1. The receptor's source is a man aged 55 to 70 with acute or convalescent COVID-19. Sequenced sample: peripheral blood. The CDR3 sequence: CASSATGVDYGYTF. The CDR3 DNA is TGTGCCAGTAGTGCAACAGGGGTAGATTATGGCTACACCTTC.